The 13 T cell receptor beta chains below were found in one sample sequenced in a study of blood T cell repertoires in COVID-19. Produced via immunoSEQ multiplex PCR; TCRdb's table is partial and in-frame only. The table shows fewer than 350,000 clones, with approximately 91% occurring only once. Sequencing used PBMCs or T cells enriched from blood (not recorded which). All receptors derive from a woman between 35 and 50 years old with acute COVID-19.

The chain is built from TRBV5-6 and TRBJ2-1; D is possibly TRBD2 (6 bases). Trimming cost V 0 bases and J 1 base, with 8 bases left between them. Germline CDR1 SGHDT, CDR2 YYEEEE. The CDR3 is 15 amino acids. The CDR3, as DNA: TGTGCCAGCAGCTTGGTGGAGGGGTCCTACAATGAGCAGTTCTTC. Translating gives CASSLVEGSYNEQFF.

The chain employs TRBV7-9 and TRBJ2-3; TRBD2 might be the D (5 bases). The V and J ends lost 2 bases and 4 bases respectively, with 19 bases between them. Germline values: CDR1 SEHNR, CDR2 FQNEAQ (reference sequence). This CDR3 comprises 17 residues. Here the CDR3 reads CASSLSGSVRNPDTQYF. CDR3 sequence (DNA): TGTGCCAGCAGCTTATCGGGATCCGTTCGAAATCCAGATACGCAGTATTTT.

The rearrangement uses TRBV7-9 and TRBJ2-7; TRBD1 agrees at 9 bases. CDR3 length equals 16 residues. J gave up 3 bases and V 5 bases, and 11 bases lay outside the gene matches. CDR1 SEHNR and CDR2 FQNEAQ come from the germline V gene (reference sequence). CDR3 amino acids: CASSLTTGTGIYEQYF. CDR3 DNA: TGTGCCAGCAGCCTGACGACCGGGACAGGGATCTACGAGCAGTACTTC.

V gene TRBV5-4 combines with J gene TRBJ2-5; D might be TRBD1 (6 bases). The CDR3 is made up of 13 amino acids. Germline V lookup: CDR1 SGHNT, CDR2 YYREEE (reference sequence). Deletions cut 4 bases from V and 5 bases from J, with 12 bases between. CDR3 nucleotide sequence: TGTGCCAGCAGCCCCAGGGGCCGGGAGACCCAGTACTTC. Encoded protein: CASSPRGRETQYF.

The genes are TRBV7-9 and TRBJ2-5, with D perhaps matching TRBD2 (5 bases). There are 14 residues in the CDR3. V lost 5 bases to trimming and J lost 2 bases, with 12 bases between them. The V gene's germline CDR1 is SEHNR and CDR2 FQNEAQ (reference sequence). The CDR3 sequence: CASSLGISQETQYF. CDR3 in DNA: TGTGCCAGCAGCCTCGGGATATCTCAAGAGACCCAGTACTTC.

The sample holds one count of this clone. This chain links TRBV5-1 with TRBJ1-1, with no clear D. Germline-derived CDR1 and CDR2 are SGHRS and YFSETQ. This CDR3 has 15 amino acids. V was cut by 3 bases and J by 1 base, with 13 bases left in between. The CDR3 DNA is TGCGCCAGCAGCTATGGAGGAGTTCGGAACACTGAAGCTTTCTTT. Encoded protein: CASSYGGVRNTEAFF.

This chain joins TRBV4-1 and TRBJ2-7; perhaps TRBD2 as D (5 bases). The CDR3 runs 15 residues. Germline V gene sequence: CDR1 MGHRA, CDR2 YSYEKL. V gave up 1 base and J gave up 1 base, with 11 bases separating them. Here the CDR3 reads CASSQGTVNSYEQYF. In DNA form, the CDR3 reads TGCGCCAGCAGCCAAGGGACTGTAAATTCCTACGAGCAGTACTTC.

This chain uses TRBV12-5 with TRBJ2-1; 14 nucleotides agree with TRBD2. Germline-derived CDR1 and CDR2 are LGHNT and FRNRAP. The CDR3 contains 16 residues. Trimming at V came to 7 bases and at J to 7 bases, leaving 9 bases not matched to a gene. This CDR3 reads CASAATSGRARNEQFF. The CDR3, as DNA: TGTGCTAGTGCCGCGACTAGCGGGAGGGCCCGAAATGAGCAGTTCTTC.

The rearrangement uses TRBV27 and TRBJ1-6; D is perhaps TRBD1 (5 bases). V lost 8 bases and J lost 0, with 14 bases in between. The length of the CDR3 is 16 residues. The germline V gene encodes CDR1 MNHEY and CDR2 SMNVEV (reference sequence). CDR3 DNA sequence: TGTGCCAGCGGGGGGGAGACGAGCTCCTATAATTCACCCCTCCACTTT. This gives the protein CASGGETSSYNSPLHF.

V usage is TRBV5-6 and J usage is TRBJ2-1; D is possibly TRBD2 (6 bases). The length of the CDR3 is 14 residues. Germline lookup yields CDR1 SGHDT and CDR2 YYEEEE. V lost 4 bases and J 7 bases, leaving 15 bases between the germline ends. This CDR3 reads CASSPGLRLNEQFF. The CDR3 region has the DNA TGTGCCAGCAGCCCGGGACTTCGATTAAATGAGCAGTTCTTC.

J is TRBJ1-2 and V is TRBV6-5; 8 nucleotides match TRBD1. Germline assignment: CDR1 MNHEY and CDR2 SVGAGI. With 6 bases clipped from V and 2 bases from J, the junction kept 5 bases outside the gene matches. The CDR3 has 14 amino acids. CDR3 loop: CASRPQGANYGYTF. In DNA form, the CDR3 reads TGTGCCAGCAGACCCCAGGGGGCCAACTATGGCTACACCTTC.

Concerning this clone itself: One end of the junction is discordant with germline, which a read error may explain. The chain combines TRBV27 with TRBJ2-3; 14 nucleotides agree with TRBD2. The CDR3 runs to 17 residues. Germline loops: CDR1 MNHEY, CDR2 SMNVEV (reference sequence). CDR3 in DNA: TGTGCCAGCAGTCTATCCCCGGGACTAGCGGGGGCGGATACGCAGTATTTT. Its protein product is CASSLSPGLAGADTQYF.

The chain couples TRBV7-2 to TRBJ2-1; 7 nucleotides match TRBD1. The CDR3 extends over 16 amino acids. The J segment lost 4 bases and the V segment lost 0 bases, leaving 6 bases of the junction unmatched. The germline V gene encodes CDR1 SGHTA and CDR2 FQGNSA. The CDR3 here is CASSLAGTESYNEQFF. CDR3 DNA: TGTGCCAGCAGCTTAGCAGGGACAGAGAGTTACAATGAGCAGTTCTTC.